This TCR beta chain originates from a study of identical twins (dated by TCRdb to between 2015 and 2016). With respect to the entire study: TCR alpha and beta repertoires from monozygotic twins, unrelated adults of various ages and cord blood were deep-sequenced to test whether fetal clonotypes persist. To rule out contamination, replicate twin experiments were performed at different times with different library preparation protocols.

Every donor in the study was a healthy Caucasian. Three pairs of female monozygotic twins, all aged roughly 18 to 30 years, made up the twin cohort. Peripheral blood mononuclear cells were used as the source from which RNA for TCR libraries was isolated. The full study reports these points: The excess sharing between twins in beta out-of-frame sequences was weaker because fewer shared sequences reduced the signal-to-noise ratio. Abundant cord blood beta clonotypes carried fewer insertions; young adult naive repertoires showed a weaker similar trend, while memory repertoires showed none. Recombination models systematically underestimated out-of-frame TCR alpha sharing in monozygotic twins but agreed with sharing between unrelated individuals. Zero-insertion analyses could be partly confounded by invariant T cells such as MAIT and iNKT, although diverse VJ usage argued against such confounding for most clonotypes. Compared with coincidental sharing between unrelated individuals, out-of-frame TCR alpha sequences shared between twins showed an excess of sequences with low generation probability. Because the same donors could not be followed over many years, conclusions were based on cross-sectional statistical analysis.

There are a few counts of this clonotype. It lacks a known antigen. Qualities for individual bases were not recorded, and no much larger clone is one base off. CDR1 and CDR2 were assigned from the germline V gene (reference sequence) as DFQATT and SNEGSKA. Counted from cysteine to phenylalanine, this CDR3 has 12 amino acids. The DNA shown is the 36-base CDR3, in frame from base 1. The trim is 4 bases for V and 8 bases for J, with a gap of 14 bases between the germline ends. Library creation used 5' RACE. This sample was sequenced with an Illumina HiSeq 2000. Template switching added a universal primer binding site, and the final cDNA carried a unique molecular identifier that allowed TCR cDNA molecules to be counted accurately. Specific primers in the conserved constant-segment region were used to synthesize first-strand cDNA for TCR alpha and beta chains. To control for contamination, each cDNA library was double barcoded with a SMART-Mk sample barcode plus Illumina barcodes. Two successive PCR steps introduced TruSeq adapter sequences along with Illumina sample barcodes. TCR alpha and beta cDNA libraries were sequenced on the Illumina HiSeq platform with custom primers. As for the authors' bioinformatics: Raw reads were processed with MiGEC to extract unique molecular identifiers, and MiXCR was used to determine CDR3 positions. Recombination models were inferred per individual with the repgenHMM and IGoR tools using an EM algorithm. Shared clonotypes were analyzed with the tcR package in R, and sharing was normalized by the product of cloneset sizes. Out-of-frame nonproductive sequences were analyzed to study raw recombination free of thymic and clonal selection effects. The public reads were quality trimmed at Q25 with fastp and then assembled into clones with MiXCR by TCRdb, keeping productive beta chains. Rows with a matching CDR3 protein are joined into one entry that keeps the most common DNA and genes. The V and J calls, along with clone size, are taken from TCRdb and not from the paper's own processing. Here the sample has around 650,000 distinct CDR3 sequences; 7.1% occur a single time. Of the sample, 1.6% falls within the top ten clones.

The same data also contributed to another study, on yellow fever vaccine responses in identical twins. In that second paper, the authors write: According to the authors, in identical twins the way T cells responded to vaccination appeared partly convergent and partly personalized. The study precisely tracked vaccine-responding T cell clones in identical twins.

Material: PBMCs. The clonotype was recovered from a woman under 30 in good health. The V and J segments used are TRBV20-1 and TRBJ1-2; the D gene identity is not certain. The DNA is as follows: TGCAGTGCTAATCCCCTGGGAGTGGGCTACACCTTC. Its product reads: CSANPLGVGYTF.